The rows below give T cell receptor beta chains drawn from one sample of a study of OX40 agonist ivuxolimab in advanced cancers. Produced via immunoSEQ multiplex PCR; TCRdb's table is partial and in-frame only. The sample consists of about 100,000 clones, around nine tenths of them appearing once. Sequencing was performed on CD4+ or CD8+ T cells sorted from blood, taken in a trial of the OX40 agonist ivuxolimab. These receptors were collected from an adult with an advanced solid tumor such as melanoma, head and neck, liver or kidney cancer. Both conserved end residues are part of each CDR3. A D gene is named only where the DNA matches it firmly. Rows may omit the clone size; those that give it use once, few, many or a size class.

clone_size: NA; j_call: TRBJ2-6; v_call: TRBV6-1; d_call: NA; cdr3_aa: CASSERGESSGANVLTF; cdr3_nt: TGTGCCAGCAGTGAAAGGGGGGAATCATCTGGGGCCAACGTCCTGACTTTC
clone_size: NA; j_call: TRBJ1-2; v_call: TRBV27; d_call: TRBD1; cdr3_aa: CASSFDRGRNGYTF; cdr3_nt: TGTGCCAGCTCCTTCGACAGGGGGCGAAATGGCTACACCTTC
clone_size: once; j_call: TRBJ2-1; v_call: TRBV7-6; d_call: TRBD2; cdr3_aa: CASSSRGGEGNEQFF; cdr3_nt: TGTGCCAGCAGCTCCCGGGGGGGAGAGGGGAATGAGCAGTTCTTC
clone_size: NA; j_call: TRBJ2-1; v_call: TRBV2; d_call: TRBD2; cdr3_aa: CASKRGGYNEQFF; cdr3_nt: TGTGCCAGCAAGCGGGGGGGGTACAATGAGCAGTTCTTC
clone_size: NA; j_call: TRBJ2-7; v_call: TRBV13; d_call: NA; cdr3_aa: CASSPRRGPNLGYEQYF; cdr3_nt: TGTGCCAGCAGCCCGCGGCGGGGGCCGAACCTGGGGTACGAGCAGTACTTC
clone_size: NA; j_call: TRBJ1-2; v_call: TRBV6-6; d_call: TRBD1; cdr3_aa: CASHSDRGTGYTF; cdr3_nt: TGTGCCAGCCACTCGGACAGGGGGACTGGCTACACCTTC
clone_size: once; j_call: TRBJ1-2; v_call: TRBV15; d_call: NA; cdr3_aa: CATSREVRVGSYTF; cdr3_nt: TGTGCCACCAGCAGAGAGGTCCGGGTTGGTAGCTACACCTTC
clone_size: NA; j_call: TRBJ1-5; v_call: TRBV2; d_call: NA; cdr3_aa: CASSEGGANNQPQHF; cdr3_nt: TGTGCCAGCAGTGAAGGGGGGGCTAACAATCAGCCCCAGCATTTT
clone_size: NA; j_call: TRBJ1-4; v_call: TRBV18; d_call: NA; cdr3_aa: CASSPQGGFEKLFF; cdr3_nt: TGTGCCAGCTCACCACAGGGAGGTTTCGAAAAACTGTTTTTT
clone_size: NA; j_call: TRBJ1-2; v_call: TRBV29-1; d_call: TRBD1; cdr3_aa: CSVRRTGGDGYTF; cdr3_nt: TGCAGCGTTAGAAGGACAGGGGGGGATGGCTACACCTTC
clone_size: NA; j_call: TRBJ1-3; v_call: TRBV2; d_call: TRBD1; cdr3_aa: CASNLGTGDTIYF; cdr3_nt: TGTGCCAGCAACCTGGGGACAGGAGACACCATATATTTT
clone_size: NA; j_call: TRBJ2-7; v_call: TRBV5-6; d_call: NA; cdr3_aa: CASSFRDTITKQYF; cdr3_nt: TGTGCCAGCAGCTTCCGGGACACCATTACCAAGCAGTACTTC
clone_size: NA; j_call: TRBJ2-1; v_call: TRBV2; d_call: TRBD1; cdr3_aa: CASSSLSTGANEQFF; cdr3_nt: TGTGCCAGCAGTTCGCTCTCGACAGGGGCAAATGAGCAGTTCTTC
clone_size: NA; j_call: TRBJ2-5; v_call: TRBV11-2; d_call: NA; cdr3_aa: CASSFHETQYF; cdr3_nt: TGTGCCAGCAGCTTTCATGAGACCCAGTACTTC
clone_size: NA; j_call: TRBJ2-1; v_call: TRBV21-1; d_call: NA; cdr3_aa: CASSARDRGSYNEQFF; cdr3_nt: TGTGCCAGCAGCGCCAGGGACAGGGGTTCCTACAATGAGCAGTTCTTC
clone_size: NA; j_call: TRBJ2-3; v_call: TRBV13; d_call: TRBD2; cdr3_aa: CASSSTGLAGTITDTQYF; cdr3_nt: TGTGCCAGCAGCTCAACGGGACTAGCGGGAACAATCACAGATACGCAGTATTTT
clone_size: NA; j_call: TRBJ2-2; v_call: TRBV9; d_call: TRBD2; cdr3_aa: CASSVVFGTSDSGELFF; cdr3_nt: TGTGCCAGCAGCGTAGTGTTTGGGACTAGCGACAGCGGGGAGCTGTTTTTT
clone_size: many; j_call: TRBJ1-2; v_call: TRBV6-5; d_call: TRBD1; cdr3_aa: CASSYSTGLNGYTF; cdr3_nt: TGTGCCAGCAGTTACTCGACAGGGCTAAATGGCTACACCTTC
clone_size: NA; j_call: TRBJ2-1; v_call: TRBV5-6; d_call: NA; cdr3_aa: CASSSRFARRYNEQFF; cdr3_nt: TGTGCCAGCAGCTCGAGATTTGCAAGACGGTACAATGAGCAGTTCTTC
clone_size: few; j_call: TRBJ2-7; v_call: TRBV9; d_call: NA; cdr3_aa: CASSVLQVSEQYF; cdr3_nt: TGTGCCAGCAGCGTTTTACAGGTTTCCGAGCAGTACTTC
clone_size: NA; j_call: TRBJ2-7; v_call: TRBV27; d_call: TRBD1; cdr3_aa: CASSLSPGGVYEQYF; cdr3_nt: TGTGCCAGCAGTTTAAGCCCAGGGGGCGTTTACGAGCAGTACTTC
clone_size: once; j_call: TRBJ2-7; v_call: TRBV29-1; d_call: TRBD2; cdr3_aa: CSVVAGGSARSYEQYF; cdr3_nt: TGCAGCGTTGTGGCGGGAGGCTCCGCGCGCTCCTACGAGCAGTACTTC
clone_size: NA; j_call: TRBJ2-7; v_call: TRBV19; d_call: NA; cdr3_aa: CASSISLGEQYF; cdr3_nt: TGTGCCAGTAGTATCAGCCTGGGGGAGCAGTACTTC
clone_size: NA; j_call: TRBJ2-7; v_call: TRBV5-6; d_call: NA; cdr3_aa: CASSLLGKSYEQYF; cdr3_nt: TGTGCCAGCAGCCTGCTGGGGAAGTCCTACGAGCAGTACTTC
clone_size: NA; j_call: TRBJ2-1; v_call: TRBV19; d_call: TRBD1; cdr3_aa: CAVAGTGGINEQFF; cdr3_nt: TGTGCCGTAGCCGGGACAGGGGGCATAAATGAGCAGTTCTTC